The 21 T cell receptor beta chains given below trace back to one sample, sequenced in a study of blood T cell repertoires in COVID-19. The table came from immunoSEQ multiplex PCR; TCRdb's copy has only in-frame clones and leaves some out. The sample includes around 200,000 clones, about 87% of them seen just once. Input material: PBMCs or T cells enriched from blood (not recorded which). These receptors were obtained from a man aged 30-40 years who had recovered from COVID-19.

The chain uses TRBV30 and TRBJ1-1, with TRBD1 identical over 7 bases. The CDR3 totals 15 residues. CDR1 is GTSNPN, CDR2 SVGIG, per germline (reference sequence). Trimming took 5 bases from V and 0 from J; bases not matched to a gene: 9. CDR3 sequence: CAWGRTGTMNTEAFF. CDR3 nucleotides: TGTGCCTGGGGGAGGACAGGCACTATGAACACTGAAGCTTTCTTT.

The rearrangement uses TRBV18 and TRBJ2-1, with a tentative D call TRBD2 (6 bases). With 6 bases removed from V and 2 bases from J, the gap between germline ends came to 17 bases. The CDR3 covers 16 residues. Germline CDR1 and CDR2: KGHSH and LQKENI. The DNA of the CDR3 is TGTGCCAGCTCCCCGATCGCGGGGAATACCTACAATGAGCAGTTCTTC. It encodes CASSPIAGNTYNEQFF. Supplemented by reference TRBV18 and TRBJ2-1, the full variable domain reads NAGVMQNPRHLVRRRGQEARLRCSPMKGHSHVYWYRQLPEEGLKFMVYLQKENIIDESGMPKERFSAEFPKEGPSILRIQQVVRGDSAAYFCASSPIAGNTYNEQFFGPGTRLTVL.

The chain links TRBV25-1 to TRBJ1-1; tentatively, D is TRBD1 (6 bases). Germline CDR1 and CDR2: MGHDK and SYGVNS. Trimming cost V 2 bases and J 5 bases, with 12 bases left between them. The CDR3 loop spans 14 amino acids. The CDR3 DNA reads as TGTGCCAGCAGTGAAACAGGGTTGGAGACTGAAGCTTTCTTT. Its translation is CASSETGLETEAFF.

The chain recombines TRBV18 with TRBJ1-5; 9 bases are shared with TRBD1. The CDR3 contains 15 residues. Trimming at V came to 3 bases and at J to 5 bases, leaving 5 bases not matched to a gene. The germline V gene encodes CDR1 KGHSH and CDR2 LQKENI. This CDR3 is CASSPGTGTYQPQHF. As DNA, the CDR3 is TGTGCCAGCTCACCCGGGACAGGGACTTATCAGCCCCAGCATTTT.

CDR3 sequence (DNA): TGTGCCAGCAGCGCCACAGGGTTAAATGAAAAACTGTTTTTT. It yields the protein CASSATGLNEKLFF. The chain combines TRBV7-9 with TRBJ1-4; possible D gene TRBD1, 6 bases. This CDR3 is built from 14 residues. Germline CDR1 and CDR2: SEHNR and FQNEAQ (reference sequence). Trimming took off 5 bases at V and 5 bases at J, with 12 bases between the two ends.

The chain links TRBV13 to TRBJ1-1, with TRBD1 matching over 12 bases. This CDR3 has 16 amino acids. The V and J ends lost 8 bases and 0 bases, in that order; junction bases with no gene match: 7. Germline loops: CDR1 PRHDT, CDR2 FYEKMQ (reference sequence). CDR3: CASRDRGLRVNTEAFF. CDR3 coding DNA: TGTGCCAGCCGGGACAGGGGGCTCCGGGTGAACACTGAAGCTTTCTTT. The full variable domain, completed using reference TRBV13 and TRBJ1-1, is AAGVIQSPRHLIKEKRETATLKCYPIPRHDTVYWYQQGPGQDPQFLISFYEKMQSDKGSIPDRFSAQQFSDYHSELNMSSLELGDSALYFCASRDRGLRVNTEAFFGQGTRLTVV.

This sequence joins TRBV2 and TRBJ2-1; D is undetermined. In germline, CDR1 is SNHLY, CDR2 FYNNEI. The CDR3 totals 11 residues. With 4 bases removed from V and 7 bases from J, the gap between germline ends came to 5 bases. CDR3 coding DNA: TGTGCCAGCAGTGTTGAGAATGAGCAGTTCTTC. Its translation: CASSVENEQFF.

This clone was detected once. CDR3 loop: CASSKKAAILSNQPQHF. The CDR3 region has the DNA TGTGCCAGCAGCAAAAAGGCGGCAATTCTCTCCAATCAGCCCCAGCATTTT. The chain uses TRBV21-1 and TRBJ1-5. TRBV21-1 constitutes a pseudogene. The CDR3 runs to 17 residues.

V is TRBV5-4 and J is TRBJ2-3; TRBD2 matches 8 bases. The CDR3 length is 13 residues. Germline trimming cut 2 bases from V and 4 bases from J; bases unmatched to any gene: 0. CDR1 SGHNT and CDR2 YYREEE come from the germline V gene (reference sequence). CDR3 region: CASSLAGADTQYF. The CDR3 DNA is TGTGCCAGCAGCTTAGCGGGGGCAGATACGCAGTATTTT.

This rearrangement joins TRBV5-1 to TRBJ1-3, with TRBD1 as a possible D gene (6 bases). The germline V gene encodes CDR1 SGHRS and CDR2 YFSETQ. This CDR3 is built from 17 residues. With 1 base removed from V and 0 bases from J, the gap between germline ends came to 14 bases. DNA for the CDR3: TGCGCCAGCAGCTTGAGGACAGCGGGGGACTCTGGAAACACCATATATTTT. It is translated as CASSLRTAGDSGNTIYF. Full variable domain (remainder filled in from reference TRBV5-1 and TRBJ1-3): KAGVTQTPRYLIKTRGQQVTLSCSPISGHRSVSWYQQTPGQGLQFLFEYFSETQRNKGNFPGRFSGRQFSNSRSEMNVSTLELGDSALYLCASSLRTAGDSGNTIYFGEGSWLTVV.

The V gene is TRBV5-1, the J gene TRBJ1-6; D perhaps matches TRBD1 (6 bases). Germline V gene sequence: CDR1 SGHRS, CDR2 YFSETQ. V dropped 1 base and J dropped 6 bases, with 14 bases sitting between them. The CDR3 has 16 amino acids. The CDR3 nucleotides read TGCGCCAGCAGCTTGACGGGGACACAAGTTAATTCACCCCTCCACTTT. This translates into CASSLTGTQVNSPLHF.

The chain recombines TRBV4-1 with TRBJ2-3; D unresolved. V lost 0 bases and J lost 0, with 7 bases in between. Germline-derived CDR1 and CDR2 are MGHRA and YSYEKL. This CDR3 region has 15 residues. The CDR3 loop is CASSQDETSTDTQYF. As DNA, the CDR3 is TGCGCCAGCAGCCAAGACGAAACTAGCACAGATACGCAGTATTTT.

The CDR3 nucleotides are TGTGCCAGCAGCCCTCCCGGGACTAGCGGATACAATGAGCAGTTCTTC. The encoded protein is CASSPPGTSGYNEQFF. The V and J genes are TRBV9 and TRBJ2-1, with 11 nucleotides matching TRBD2. The trim removed 4 bases at V and 4 bases at J, leaving 7 bases unmatched. The CDR3 spans 16 residues. Germline CDR1 is SGDLS and CDR2 is YYNGEE.

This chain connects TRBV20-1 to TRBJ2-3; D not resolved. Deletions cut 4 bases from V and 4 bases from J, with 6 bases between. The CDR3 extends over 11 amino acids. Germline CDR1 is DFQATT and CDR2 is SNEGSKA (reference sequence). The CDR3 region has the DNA TGCAGTGCTATTCAGGCAGATACGCAGTATTTT. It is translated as CSAIQADTQYF.

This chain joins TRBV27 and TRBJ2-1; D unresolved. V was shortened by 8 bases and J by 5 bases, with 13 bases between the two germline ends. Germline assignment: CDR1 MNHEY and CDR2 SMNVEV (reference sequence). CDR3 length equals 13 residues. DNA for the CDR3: TGTGCCAGCTTCTCCGAGATGAACAATGAGCAGTTCTTC. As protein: CASFSEMNNEQFF.

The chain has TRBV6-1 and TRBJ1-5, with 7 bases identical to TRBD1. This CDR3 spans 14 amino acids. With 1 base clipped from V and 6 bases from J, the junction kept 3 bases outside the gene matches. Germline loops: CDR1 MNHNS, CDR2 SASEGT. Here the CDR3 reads CASSEGGGGQPQHF. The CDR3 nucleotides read TGTGCCAGCAGTGAAGGAGGGGGCGGTCAGCCCCAGCATTTT.

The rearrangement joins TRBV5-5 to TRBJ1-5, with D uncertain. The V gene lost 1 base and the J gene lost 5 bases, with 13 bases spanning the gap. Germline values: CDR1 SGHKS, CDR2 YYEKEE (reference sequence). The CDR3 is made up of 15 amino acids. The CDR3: CASSLFRGGDQPQHF. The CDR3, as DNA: TGTGCCAGCAGCTTGTTTCGGGGTGGTGATCAGCCCCAGCATTTT.

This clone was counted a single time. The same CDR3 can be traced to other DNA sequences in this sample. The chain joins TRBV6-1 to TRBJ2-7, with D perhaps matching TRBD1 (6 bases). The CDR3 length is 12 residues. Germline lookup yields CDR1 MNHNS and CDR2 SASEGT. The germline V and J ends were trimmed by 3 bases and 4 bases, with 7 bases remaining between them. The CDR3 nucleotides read TGTGCCAGCAGTGACAGGGGTTACGAGCAGTACTTC. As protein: CASSDRGYEQYF.

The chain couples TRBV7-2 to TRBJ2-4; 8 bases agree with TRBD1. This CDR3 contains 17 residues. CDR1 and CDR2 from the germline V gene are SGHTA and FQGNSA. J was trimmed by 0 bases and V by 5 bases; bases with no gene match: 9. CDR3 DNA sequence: TGTGCCAGCAGCGCGCGGACAGGGTCTCTAGCCAAAAACATTCAGTACTTC. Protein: CASSARTGSLAKNIQYF.

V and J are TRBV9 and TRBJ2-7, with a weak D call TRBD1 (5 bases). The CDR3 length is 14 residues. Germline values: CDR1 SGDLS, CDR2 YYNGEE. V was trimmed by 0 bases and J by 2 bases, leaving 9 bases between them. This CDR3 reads CASSVETGPYEQYF. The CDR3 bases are TGTGCCAGCAGCGTAGAAACAGGCCCCTACGAGCAGTACTTC.

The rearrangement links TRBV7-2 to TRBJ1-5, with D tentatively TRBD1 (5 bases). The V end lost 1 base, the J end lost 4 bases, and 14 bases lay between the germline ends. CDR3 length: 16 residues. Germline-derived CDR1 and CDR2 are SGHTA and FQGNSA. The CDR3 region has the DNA TGTGCCAGCAGCTTAGATTCGGCAGGGCCGAATCAGCCCCAGCATTTT. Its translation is CASSLDSAGPNQPQHF.